This T cell receptor beta chain comes out of a study of T-cell reconstitution after alpha-beta-depleted transplantation in children. This clonotype was observed a handful of times. The CDR3 contains 13 residues. CDR1 is SGHTA, CDR2 FQGNSA, per germline. The V gene lost 1 base and the J gene lost 6 bases, with 8 bases spanning the gap. As it was prepared, the TCRbeta library received unique molecular identifiers. TCRdb re-analysed the PCR reads in MiXCR, keeping a single row per CDR3 protein. Of 330,000 or so distinct CDR3 sequences listed, 10% are singletons. The V gene is TRBV7-2, the J gene TRBJ2-3; D remains ambiguous. The sequenced sample was PBMCs from the stem cell graft donor, obtained from the stem cell graft. The origin of this receptor is a human donor who donated a stem cell graft to a child with acute lymphoblastic leukemia. CDR3 nucleotide sequence: TGTGCCAGCAGCTTAGGGCGGATCGATACGCAGTATTTT. This gives the protein CASSLGRIDTQYF.